The 15 T cell receptor beta chains below come from one sample, sequenced in a study of cytomegalovirus exposure and HLA in healthy donors. Researchers ran the PCR with 60 Vbeta and 13 Jbeta primers. This table comes from immunoSEQ multiplex PCR, and its TCRdb copy is limited to in-frame clones, with some not included. The table shows roughly 150,000 clones, with roughly 77% occurring only once. Sequencing input: PBMCs. The source is a woman aged 18 to 35 in good health and CMV-seronegative.

This clone was seen only a few times. The chain uses TRBV6-5 and TRBJ1-5, with 10 bases matching TRBD1. The germline V gene encodes CDR1 MNHEY and CDR2 SVGAGI. Germline trimming cut 10 bases from V and 6 bases from J; bases unmatched to any gene: 9. The CDR3 is 14 residues long. The CDR3 nucleotides are TGTGCCACGAGACCGGACAGGGGGGCTCAGCCCCAGCATTTT. Translated: CATRPDRGAQPQHF.

The V gene is TRBV28, the J gene TRBJ1-1; D gene ambiguous. The germline V and J ends were trimmed by 2 bases and 1 base, with 11 bases remaining between them. The germline V gene encodes CDR1 MDHEN and CDR2 SYDVKM. The CDR3 spans 15 residues. CDR3 coding DNA: TGTGCCAGCAGTTTACTGTCCCGGGGGAACACTGAAGCTTTCTTT. It encodes CASSLLSRGNTEAFF.

The CDR3 DNA follows: TGTGCCAGCGGTCGGACCTCGGGGTCCTACGAGCAGTACTTC. It is translated as CASGRTSGSYEQYF. The genes are TRBV27 and TRBJ2-7; D perhaps matches TRBD2 (5 bases). Trimming took off 8 bases at V and 1 base at J, with 15 bases between the two ends. Germline CDR1 MNHEY, CDR2 SMNVEV (reference sequence). This CDR3 has 14 amino acids.

The DNA of the CDR3 is TGTGCCAGCTCACCAACGACCGGGACAGGGGGCGTGAAGCGGGAGGTAGAACAGTACTTC. The encoded protein is CASSPTTGTGGVKREVEQYF. J is TRBJ2-7 and V is TRBV18, with 12 bases fitting TRBD1. Germline loops: CDR1 KGHSH, CDR2 LQKENI. CDR3 size: 20 residues. V shed 2 bases and J 10 bases; nucleotides not matched to a gene: 24.

This clone was recorded a few times. V is TRBV2 and J is TRBJ2-1, with TRBD2 matching 8 bases. The germline V gene encodes CDR1 SNHLY and CDR2 FYNNEI. Germline trimming cut 4 bases from V and 7 bases from J; bases unmatched to any gene: 6. The CDR3 loop spans 14 amino acids. The CDR3 sequence is CASSAASGRNEQFF. The CDR3 nucleotides are TGTGCCAGCAGTGCGGCCAGCGGGAGAAATGAGCAGTTCTTC.

The gene calls are TRBV4-1 and TRBJ2-5; 9 bases align to TRBD1. The J call may be mistaken, given a closer DNA end match to TRBJ2-7. From germline, CDR1 is MGHRA and CDR2 YSYEKL. This CDR3 comprises 14 residues. The CDR3 loop reads CASSHPGQGSEQYF. Here the CDR3 DNA reads TGCGCCAGCAGCCACCCGGGACAGGGTTCCGAGCAGTACTTC.

The chain recombines TRBV7-9 with TRBJ2-1, with 9 bases fitting TRBD2. Germline CDR1 is SEHNR and CDR2 is FQNEAQ (reference sequence). After removal of 2 bases from V and 4 bases from J, the junction contained 6 bases not matched to a gene. The CDR3 consists of 16 residues. For the CDR3, the DNA is TGTGCCAGCAGCTTATTGGGTGCGGGGGGGTACAATGAGCAGTTCTTC. The encoded protein is CASSLLGAGGYNEQFF.

This clone was seen a few times. A far larger clone is only one base removed, so a read error is likely. This CDR3 is also generated by other DNA sequences in the sample. V is TRBV5-4 and J is TRBJ1-1; perhaps TRBD1 as D (5 bases). V was trimmed by 7 bases and J by 3 bases, leaving 19 bases between them. This CDR3 has 15 residues. The germline V gene has CDR1 SGHNT and CDR2 YYREEE (reference sequence). The chain's CDR3 is CASSLPSGGDTEAFF. Written as DNA, the CDR3 is TGTGCCAGCTCGCTTCCCTCCGGGGGTGACACTGAAGCTTTCTTT.

Only a few counts were recorded for this clone. The J gene is TRBJ1-1, the V gene TRBV6-1; D gene unclear. The CDR3 extends over 14 amino acids. CDR1 MNHNS and CDR2 SASEGT come from the germline V gene. V was clipped by 2 bases and J by 6 bases, with 13 bases between them. Here the CDR3 reads CASSELPTNAEAFF. DNA for the CDR3: TGTGCCAGCAGTGAACTGCCGACAAATGCTGAAGCTTTCTTT.

This clone was detected only a few times. The CDR3 loop is CAIARGDQETQYF. In DNA, the CDR3 is TGTGCCATCGCCAGGGGCGACCAAGAGACCCAGTACTTC. The chain carries TRBV10-3 and TRBJ2-5; maybe TRBD1 (6 bases). This CDR3 is built from 13 residues. Germline assignment: CDR1 ENHRY and CDR2 SYGVKD. Trimming shortened V by 8 bases and J by 0 bases, and 10 bases separated the two germline ends.

This chain joins TRBV6-5 and TRBJ1-5; 7 positions match TRBD1. The CDR3 has 14 amino acids. Germline V gene lookup returns CDR1 MNHEY and CDR2 SVGAGI. After removal of 3 bases from V and 3 bases from J, the junction contained 2 bases not matched to a gene. Here the CDR3 DNA reads TGTGCCAGCAGTTATGGGACAGTCAATCAGCCCCAGCATTTT. As protein: CASSYGTVNQPQHF.

This clone was counted between two and nine times. Here the CDR3 reads CASSLEGRGEETQYF. CDR3 nucleotide sequence: TGTGCCAGCAGCTTAGAGGGGCGGGGGGAAGAGACCCAGTACTTC. This chain joins TRBV11-1 and TRBJ2-5, with 8 bases matching TRBD2. The CDR3 has 15 amino acids. The germline gives CDR1 SGHAT, CDR2 FQDESV (reference sequence). Trimming cost V 1 base and J 3 bases; bases outside gene matches: 4.

CDR3 amino acids: CASSPGTGYEQYF. CDR3 nucleotides: TGTGCCAGCAGCCCCGGGACTGGCTACGAGCAGTACTTC. The genes are TRBV7-2 and TRBJ2-7; tentatively, D is TRBD2 (6 bases). V lost 5 bases, J lost 3 bases, and 11 bases lay in between. This CDR3 has 13 amino acids. Per germline, CDR1 SGHTA and CDR2 FQGNSA.

This clone was detected only once. This sequence joins TRBV6-4 and TRBJ1-3; 11 bases line up with TRBD1. The CDR3 runs to 17 residues. J was trimmed by 0 bases and V by 5 bases; bases with no gene match: 6. The germline V gene has CDR1 MRHNA and CDR2 SNTAGT. The CDR3 is CASSTGTGGYSGNTIYF. The CDR3 DNA reads TGTGCCAGCAGTACCGGGACAGGGGGTTACTCTGGAAACACCATATATTTT.

The CDR3 region has the DNA TGCGCCAGCAGCTCCCGACTAGCGGGGGGGCCCAGAGAGACCCAGTACTTC. It specifies CASSSRLAGGPRETQYF. The genes are TRBV4-1 and TRBJ2-5; TRBD2 aligns across 14 bases. CDR1 is MGHRA, CDR2 YSYEKL, per germline. There are 17 residues in the CDR3. With 5 bases clipped from V and 4 bases from J, the junction kept 9 bases outside the gene matches.